The 19 T cell receptor beta chains in this list originate from one sample, sequenced in a study of brain T cells in children with intractable seizures (dated by TCRdb to the early 2020s). Interpreted using the paper, the time point label stands for: blood from clinic visit 5 months post-surgery; TSC patient then seizure free. The library relied on the immunoSEQ multiplex PCR assay. TCRdb provides this immuneACCESS table in a form limited to in-frame rearrangements. Some clones are lacking; in checked studies, under half of them reflect an unresolved V gene, and why the rest are absent is not known. For this sample there are a few hundred thousand clones; more than 85% appear just once. The top ten constitute under 7% of the sample. The source material was peripheral blood, sampled 4 to 5 months after surgery. The receptors were gathered from a boy under two years old with tuberous sclerosis and intractable seizures.

J is TRBJ2-1 and V is TRBV27, with D unresolved. Germline loops: CDR1 MNHEY, CDR2 SMNVEV (reference sequence). CDR3 length: 11 amino acids. Trimming removed 4 bases at V and 8 bases at J, with 6 bases between. CDR3 protein: CASSSIHEQFF. CDR3 bases: TGTGCCAGCAGTTCAATTCATGAGCAGTTCTTC.

The gene calls are TRBV6-1 and TRBJ1-1, with D uncertain. The V end was cut by 2 bases, the J end by 5 bases, with 9 bases between. The CDR3 extends over 13 amino acids. CDR1 and CDR2 (germline): MNHNS, SASEGT. The CDR3 nucleotides read TGTGCCAGCAGTGAAACTGACTTAACTGAAGCTTTCTTT. Its translation is CASSETDLTEAFF.

The J gene is TRBJ2-7, the V gene TRBV2; D gene unclear. Deletions cut 8 bases from V and 6 bases from J, with 14 bases between. CDR1 is SNHLY, CDR2 FYNNEI, per germline. The CDR3 runs 12 residues. This chain's CDR3 is CASLVGVGEQYF. For the CDR3, the DNA is TGTGCCAGCCTGGTGGGTGTTGGCGAGCAGTACTTC. Complete variable domain (other parts from reference TRBV2 and TRBJ2-7): EPEVTQTPSHQVTQMGQEVILRCVPISNHLYFYWYRQILGQKVEFLVSFYNNEISEKSEIFDDQFSVERPDGSNFTLKIRSTKLEDSAMYFCASLVGVGEQYFGPGTRLTVT.

This rearrangement joins TRBV27 to TRBJ2-7; D is unresolved. V was trimmed by 2 bases and J by 2 bases, leaving 7 bases between them. The CDR3 covers 13 residues. Germline V gene sequence: CDR1 MNHEY, CDR2 SMNVEV (reference sequence). The CDR3 DNA is TGTGCCAGCAGTTTACCCCTAACCTACGAGCAGTACTTC. Encoded protein: CASSLPLTYEQYF.

J is TRBJ2-4 and V is TRBV4-2; weak D call: TRBD1 (5 bases). This CDR3 has 15 amino acids. CDR1 is LGHNA and CDR2 is YNFKEQ in the germline V gene. Trimming left V 3 bases short and J 6 bases short, with 15 bases between. The CDR3 DNA follows: TGTGCCAGCAGCCAGAGCCAGGGTCAGGGAAACATTCAGTACTTC. As protein: CASSQSQGQGNIQYF.

CDR3 nucleotides: TGTGCCAGCAGCTTAAGGGAGCAAGAGACCCAGTACTTC. It codes for CASSLREQETQYF. V and J are TRBV7-9 and TRBJ2-5, with a tentative D call TRBD2 (5 bases). V lost 2 bases and J 2 bases, leaving 6 bases between the germline ends. The V gene's germline CDR1 is SEHNR and CDR2 FQNEAQ (reference sequence). The CDR3 totals 13 residues.

This sequence joins TRBV9 and TRBJ2-7; either TRBD1 or TRBD2 may supply D (5 bases each). The CDR3 runs 16 residues. The V and J ends lost 0 bases and 7 bases respectively, with 20 bases between them. Germline V gene lookup returns CDR1 SGDLS and CDR2 YYNGEE. CDR3 residues: CASSVGDLHTAGEQYF. The CDR3 DNA reads as TGTGCCAGCAGCGTAGGGGACCTGCATACCGCCGGGGAGCAGTACTTC.

The chain joins TRBV6-2 or TRBV6-3 to TRBJ1-2, with D possibly matching TRBD1 (5 bases). CDR1 MNHEY and CDR2 SVGEGT come from the germline V gene. Trimming removed 0 bases at V and 4 bases at J, with 9 bases between. The CDR3 runs to 14 residues. The CDR3 bases are TGTGCCAGCAGTTACTCCCAGGGCCTCTATGGCTACACCTTC. Translating it yields CASSYSQGLYGYTF.

The V call is TRBV24-1, the J call TRBJ2-3; tentatively, D is TRBD1 (6 bases). This CDR3 spans 15 amino acids. Looked up from germline, CDR1 is KGHDR and CDR2 is SFDVKD. V was shortened by 8 bases and J by 0 bases, with 14 bases between the two germline ends. The CDR3 region has the DNA TGTGCCACCACTGACAGGCCCCTCAGCACAGATACGCAGTATTTT. It yields the protein CATTDRPLSTDTQYF.

The CDR3 loop is CASNRVFSNQPQHF. The DNA for the CDR3 is TGTGCCAGCAACCGGGTCTTTAGCAATCAGCCCCAGCATTTT. The V and J genes are TRBV2 and TRBJ1-5; D not certain. V was pared by 7 bases and J by 0 bases, with 10 bases between. Germline loops: CDR1 SNHLY, CDR2 FYNNEI. This CDR3 has 14 amino acids. The whole variable domain, filled in from reference TRBV2 and TRBJ1-5, reads EPEVTQTPSHQVTQMGQEVILRCVPISNHLYFYWYRQILGQKVEFLVSFYNNEISEKSEIFDDQFSVERPDGSNFTLKIRSTKLEDSAMYFCASNRVFSNQPQHFGDGTRLSIL.

The J gene is TRBJ2-2, the V gene TRBV5-6; TRBD1 might be the D (6 bases). Between the trimmed V and J ends, which lost 3 bases and 3 bases, there was a span of 9 bases. Germline CDR1 is SGHDT and CDR2 is YYEEEE. The CDR3 runs to 14 residues. Here the CDR3 DNA reads TGTGCCAGCAGCTCCGGGACATACACCGGGGAGCTGTTTTTT. It translates to CASSSGTYTGELFF.

The gene calls are TRBV30 and TRBJ1-2; maybe TRBD1 (5 bases). V was pared by 5 bases and J by 1 base, with 14 bases between. The CDR3 loop spans 14 amino acids. Germline CDR1 and CDR2: GTSNPN and SVGIG (reference sequence). CDR3 sequence (DNA): TGTGCCTGGGCCAGGGACTTTGATAACTATGGCTACACCTTC. Translated, it gives CAWARDFDNYGYTF.

This clone was seen more than once but under ten times. V is TRBV7-2 and J is TRBJ2-5; the match to TRBD2 covers 11 bases. This CDR3 is 15 amino acids long. Germline CDR1 reads SGHTA; CDR2 reads FQGNSA. Trimming removed 5 bases from V and 5 bases from J; junction bases left unmatched: 7. CDR3 in DNA: TGTGCCAGCAGCGTTAGCGGGGGGGACTTGGAGACCCAGTACTTC. The encoded protein is CASSVSGGDLETQYF.

The rearrangement joins TRBV28 to TRBJ2-1; TRBD2 aligns across 12 bases. Germline V gene data show CDR1 as MDHEN and CDR2 as SYDVKM. V dropped 5 bases and J dropped 6; count of bases not matched to a gene: 5. This CDR3 is built from 15 residues. DNA for the CDR3: TGTGCCAGCAGTACACTAGCGGGGGGCCCCAATGAGCAGTTCTTC. It codes for CASSTLAGGPNEQFF.

This chain uses TRBV7-9 with TRBJ2-2, with 7 bases aligning to TRBD2. V dropped 0 bases and J dropped 1; count of bases not matched to a gene: 5. Germline V CDR1 and CDR2: SEHNR, FQNEAQ (reference sequence). CDR3 length: 17 amino acids. The CDR3 DNA sequence: TGTGCCAGCAGCTTAGCGAGTACGGGAGGGAACACCGGGGAGCTGTTTTTT. Translated, it gives CASSLASTGGNTGELFF.

This clone was detected once. The V call is TRBV10-3, the J call TRBJ2-1, with 11 bases that match TRBD2. This CDR3 has 20 residues. CDR1 is ENHRY, CDR2 SYGVKD, per germline. The junction had 20 bases not matched to a gene; V was cut back by 7 bases and J by 3 bases. In DNA, the CDR3 is TGTGCCATCACTCCCGGGGGGACTAGCGGCCCATTAGAACTCTACAATGAGCAGTTCTTC. Its protein is CAITPGGTSGPLELYNEQFF.

This clone was recorded only once. The CDR3 reads CATSGLAGDEQYF. In nucleotides, the CDR3 is TGTGCCACCTCGGGACTAGCGGGAGATGAGCAGTACTTC. The rearrangement joins TRBV24-1 to TRBJ2-7, with 14 bases aligning to TRBD2. V shed 9 bases, J shed 7 bases, and the junction held 4 bases outside the gene matches. Germline values: CDR1 KGHDR, CDR2 SFDVKD. There are 13 residues in the CDR3.

This chain uses TRBV5-4 with TRBJ2-1; 13 bases align to TRBD2. Germline CDR1 is SGHNT and CDR2 is YYREEE (reference sequence). The CDR3 covers 16 residues. With 7 bases clipped from V and 3 bases from J, the junction kept 7 bases outside the gene matches. The CDR3 region has the DNA TGTGCCAGCTCCGGGGGGACTAGCGGGAACTACAATGAGCAGTTCTTC. Translating gives CASSGGTSGNYNEQFF.

The gene calls are TRBV7-9 and TRBJ2-7, with a possible D match to TRBD2 (5 bases). The CDR3 is made up of 14 amino acids. From germline, CDR1 is SEHNR and CDR2 FQNEAQ (reference sequence). Trimming pared 1 base from V and 6 bases from J, leaving 13 bases between. Written as DNA, the CDR3 is TGTGCCAGCAGCTTAGGCGTAGCGTTCGGCGAGCAGTACTTC. It encodes CASSLGVAFGEQYF.